The 14 T cell receptor beta chains given below trace back to one sample, sequenced in a study of tumor and adjacent non-tumor tissue in lung cancer. The template was RNA from unsorted bulk tissue. The normal lung tissue was taken more than 3 cm from the tumor edge. A modified ARM-PCR protocol with three rounds of nested PCR amplified TCRbeta. From the multiplex PCR reads, TCRdb called clonotypes with MiXCR, one entry per CDR3 protein. The sample lists some 95,000 distinct CDR3 sequences, roughly 80% occurring once. Input material: distant non-tumor lung tissue. These receptors all stem from a man aged 55 to 70 with small cell lung cancer.

The chain couples TRBV28 to TRBJ2-1; D gene ambiguous. The V end lost 8 bases, the J end lost 11 bases, and 13 bases lay between the germline ends. Germline values: CDR1 MDHEN, CDR2 SYDVKM. CDR3 length equals 11 residues. CDR3 residues: CASLGNKKQFF. CDR3 in DNA: TGTGCCAGCCTTGGGAACAAAAAGCAGTTCTTC. The full variable domain, rest sourced from reference TRBV28 and TRBJ2-1, is DVKVTQSSRYLVKRTGEKVFLECVQDMDHENMFWYRQDPGLGLRLIYFSYDVKMKEKGDIPEGYSVSREKKERFSLILESASTNQTSMYLCASLGNKKQFFGPGTRLTVL.

As to this clonotype: At one end the junction does not follow the germline gene, possibly because of a read error. The gene calls are TRBV6-2 or TRBV6-3 and TRBJ1-5, with 7 bases matching TRBD1. The CDR3 consists of 14 residues. Germline V gives CDR1 MNHEY, CDR2 SVGEGT. The CDR3 region is CASSTGATNNQPAF. In DNA, the CDR3 is TGTGCCAGCAGCACAGGGGCTACTAACAATCAGCCAGCATTT.

This clonotype showed up just a few times. As the CDR3 is not closed by the conserved phenylalanine or tryptophan, this likely results from a read error. The rearrangement joins TRBV20-1 to TRBJ2-7, with 7 nucleotides matching TRBD1. J lost 1 base, V lost 2 bases, and 5 bases had no gene match. Germline V CDR1 and CDR2: DFQATT, SNEGSKA (reference sequence). The CDR3 consists of 14 residues. The CDR3 is CSARPLQGSYEQYL. CDR3 sequence (DNA): TGCAGTGCTAGACCATTACAGGGGTCCTACGAGCAGTACCTC.

Concerning this clonotype itself: Because it lacks the conserved phenylalanine or tryptophan at the end, this CDR3 is likely a read error. The gene calls are TRBV5-4 and TRBJ1-6, with D unclear. Germline CDR1 reads SGHNT; CDR2 reads YYREEE (reference sequence). There are 14 residues in the CDR3. CDR3 coding DNA: TGTGTCAGCAGCTTGGACCCTGAGGGCTCACCCCTCCACATT. Translating gives CVSSLDPEGSPLHI.

The CDR3: CSVGMNDGELFF. The CDR3, as DNA: TGCAGTGTCGGGATGAATGACGGGGAGCTGTTTTTT. This sequence joins TRBV20-1 and TRBJ2-2; D is perhaps TRBD2 (5 bases). The germline V gene has CDR1 DFQATT and CDR2 SNEGSKA (reference sequence). The length of the CDR3 is 12 residues. V lost 7 bases and J lost 7, with 13 bases in between.

To note about this clonotype: The missing conserved phenylalanine or tryptophan at the end of this CDR3 makes a read error likely. The rearrangement joins TRBV6-6 to TRBJ2-3; the match to TRBD2 covers 11 bases. The CDR3 totals 16 residues. Trimming cost V 6 bases and J 3 bases; bases outside gene matches: 8. The germline CDR1 and CDR2 sequences are MNHNY and SVGAGI (reference sequence). CDR3 nucleotide sequence: TGTGCCAGCAGACAGGGACTAGCGGCTAGGACAGATACGCAGTATTAT. Amino acid sequence: CASRQGLAARTDTQYY.

For this clonotype: A read error may account for a junction end that differs from germline. V usage is TRBV5-6 and J usage is TRBJ2-3; D may be TRBD1 (6 bases). The germline gives CDR1 SGHDT, CDR2 YYEEEE. The CDR3 length is 14 residues. The chain's CDR3 is CASGSGTREDTHYF. The CDR3 DNA sequence: TGTGCCAGCGGATCCGGGACACGGGAAGATACGCATTATTTT.

V usage is TRBV6-2 or TRBV6-3 and J usage is TRBJ2-3; D perhaps matches TRBD1 (5 bases). V lost 3 bases, J lost 12 bases, and 19 bases lay in between. Germline V gene lookup returns CDR1 MNHEY and CDR2 SVGEGT. The CDR3 has 14 amino acids. CDR3: CASSYGAATDIQYF. The CDR3 region has the DNA TGTGCCAGCAGTTATGGGGCAGCCACAGATATCCAGTATTTT.

The CDR3 region is CASSYGTNGSSEQYF. DNA for the CDR3: TGTGCCAGCAGCTACGGGACTAACGGGAGTAGCGAGCAGTACTTC. V is TRBV5-5 and J is TRBJ2-7, with 7 bases aligning to TRBD2. V trimming: 3 bases; J trimming: 6 bases; junction bases outside the gene matches: 12. The CDR3 totals 15 residues. Germline V gene lookup returns CDR1 SGHKS and CDR2 YYEKEE (reference sequence).

Details on this clonotype: A single base separates this from a much larger clone, so it may be a read error. The chain couples TRBV7-8 to TRBJ2-1, with 12 bases aligning to TRBD2. The CDR3 length is 15 residues. The germline CDR1 and CDR2 sequences are SGHVS and FQNEAQ. V dropped 8 bases and J dropped 8; count of bases not matched to a gene: 10. CDR3 in amino acids: CASGLGTSGSYEQFF. CDR3 nucleotides: TGTGCCAGCGGCCTGGGGACTAGCGGGTCGTATGAGCAGTTCTTC.

The V and J genes are TRBV29-1 and TRBJ1-4; D is uncertain. The CDR3 runs 13 residues. V lost 5 bases and J lost 8, with 15 bases in between. The germline gives CDR1 SQVTM, CDR2 ANQGSEA. The CDR3 region is CSVPTPEGEKLFF. CDR3 bases: TGCAGCGTTCCGACCCCGGAAGGGGAAAAACTGTTTTTT.

A remark on this clonotype: One end of the junction does not line up with germline, which may come from a read error. This sequence joins TRBV7-3 and TRBJ2-2, with 7 bases lining up with TRBD1. The germline CDR1 and CDR2 sequences are SGHTA and FQGTGA. The CDR3 runs 15 residues. CDR3 region: CAISRDRDNTGEMFF. The DNA for the CDR3 is TGTGCCATCAGCCGCGACAGGGACAACACCGGGGAGATGTTTTTT.

This clonotype was counted a few times. The junction departs from germline at one end; a sequencing error may be responsible. The V call is TRBV6-1, the J call TRBJ2-4; 9 bases are shared with TRBD1. The CDR3 has 17 amino acids. Germline V gives CDR1 MNHNS, CDR2 SASEGT. CDR3 nucleotide sequence: TGTACCAGCAGTGAATTTAGGACAGGGGTGGCCAAAAACATTCAATACTTC. Protein sequence: CTSSEFRTGVAKNIQYF.

This clonotype was observed many times. V usage is TRBV7-8 and J usage is TRBJ2-1; D is uncertain. V shed 4 bases and J shed 0 bases, with 19 bases lying between them. The germline gives CDR1 SGHVS, CDR2 FQNEAQ. The CDR3 covers 18 residues. The DNA for the CDR3 is TGTGCCAGCAGCTCACTACGTTCTCTAGGGATCTCCTACAATGAGCAGTTCTTC. Its protein product is CASSSLRSLGISYNEQFF.